This T cell receptor (beta chain) was identified during a study of beta chain features in type 1 diabetes. Expressed TCRB transcripts were sequenced after all isolated RNA was converted to cDNA. The data were produced by immunoSEQ multiplex PCR, yet TCRdb's version contains in-frame clones alone and is incomplete. Of 280,000 or so clones in the sample, approximately 15% were seen once. General study points: A PCR bias possibly favoring shorter templates would apply equally to patients and controls. A greater similarity of naive, central memory and Treg TCRB repertoires was seen among patients than among healthy donors. Sequencing the cDNA could make cells with high TCR expression show up more than they should. TCRB CDR3 length was moderately but significantly reduced in all four CD4+ subsets of Type 1 diabetes patients.

Staining for CD45RO/CCR7/CD25/CD127/CD95/CD27 allowed sorting of CD4+ naive, central memory, regulatory and stem cell-like memory cells. V lost 2 bases and J lost 14; bases outside the gene matches: 6. Germline CDR1 is SGHRS and CDR2 is YFSETQ. The CDR3 has 12 residues. The table lists this clone with a few counts. Its target is unknown. The sequenced sample consisted of naive CD4+ T cells from blood. This rearrangement joins TRBV5-1 to TRBJ2-2; 7 bases fit TRBD2. This TCR derives from a man between 18 and 29 years old with type 1 diabetes. CDR3 residues: CASSFFSGLLFF. The CDR3 DNA follows: TGCGCCAGCAGCTTTTTCTCGGGACTACTGTTTTTT. Variable domain in full (rest from reference TRBV5-1 and TRBJ2-2): KAGVTQTPRYLIKTRGQQVTLSCSPISGHRSVSWYQQTPGQGLQFLFEYFSETQRNKGNFPGRFSGRQFSNSRSEMNVSTLELGDSALYLCASSFFSGLLFFGEGSRLTVL.